The entry below gives a single TCR beta chain sequence along with its context. This specimen belongs to a study of blood T cell repertoires in COVID-19. Cohorts were assigned according to the clinical history that participants reported. Germline CDR1 and CDR2: GTSNPN and SVGIG (reference sequence). V was pared by 6 bases and J by 1 base, with 12 bases between. The CDR3 loop spans 13 amino acids. Clones were read by immunoSEQ multiplex PCR, and TCRdb kept only the in-frame ones, dropping some. The sample holds around 330,000 clones; around 90% are singletons and the top ten take approximately 5.2%. The chain is built from TRBV30 and TRBJ1-1, with D tentatively TRBD1 (6 bases). This TCR was recovered from a man between 60 and 75 years old who had recovered from COVID-19. The sample consisted of PBMCs or T cells enriched from blood (not recorded which). CDR3 residues: CACPGHSNTEAFF. Written as DNA, the CDR3 is TGTGCCTGCCCGGGACATTCGAACACTGAAGCTTTCTTT. The whole variable domain, remainder taken from reference TRBV30 and TRBJ1-1, is SQTIHQWPATLVQPVGSPLSLECTVEGTSNPNLYWYRQAAGRGLQLLFYSVGIGQISSEVPQNLSASRPQDRQFILSSKKLLLSDSGFYLCACPGHSNTEAFFGQGTRLTVV.